This TCR beta chain was sequenced for a study of OX40 agonist ivuxolimab in advanced cancers. TCRdb's table, derived via immunoSEQ multiplex PCR, lists solely in-frame clones and lacks some. In the table there are about 28,000 clones, 81% of which are singletons. Germline V gives CDR1 LNHDA, CDR2 SQIVND (reference sequence). This CDR3 comprises 12 residues. V gave up 6 bases and J gave up 9 bases, with 12 bases separating them. This clone has just one count. The origin of this receptor is an adult with an advanced solid tumor such as melanoma, head and neck, liver or kidney cancer. The rearrangement links TRBV19 to TRBJ2-1; D unclear. This specimen was CD4+ or CD8+ T cells sorted from blood, taken in a trial of the OX40 agonist ivuxolimab. The CDR3 DNA reads TGTGCCAGTAGGGGCATAGGACGTGAGCAGTTCTTC. It encodes CASRGIGREQFF.